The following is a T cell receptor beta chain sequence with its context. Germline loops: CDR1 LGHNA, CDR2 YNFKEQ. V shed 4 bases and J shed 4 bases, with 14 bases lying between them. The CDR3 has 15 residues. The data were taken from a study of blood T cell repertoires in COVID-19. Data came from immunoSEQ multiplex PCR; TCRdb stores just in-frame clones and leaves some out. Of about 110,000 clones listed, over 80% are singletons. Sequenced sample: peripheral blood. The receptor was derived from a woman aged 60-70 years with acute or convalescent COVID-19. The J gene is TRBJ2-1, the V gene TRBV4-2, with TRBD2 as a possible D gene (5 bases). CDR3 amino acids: CASSREPDWYNEQFF. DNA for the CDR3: TGTGCCAGCAGCCGGGAGCCCGACTGGTACAATGAGCAGTTCTTC.